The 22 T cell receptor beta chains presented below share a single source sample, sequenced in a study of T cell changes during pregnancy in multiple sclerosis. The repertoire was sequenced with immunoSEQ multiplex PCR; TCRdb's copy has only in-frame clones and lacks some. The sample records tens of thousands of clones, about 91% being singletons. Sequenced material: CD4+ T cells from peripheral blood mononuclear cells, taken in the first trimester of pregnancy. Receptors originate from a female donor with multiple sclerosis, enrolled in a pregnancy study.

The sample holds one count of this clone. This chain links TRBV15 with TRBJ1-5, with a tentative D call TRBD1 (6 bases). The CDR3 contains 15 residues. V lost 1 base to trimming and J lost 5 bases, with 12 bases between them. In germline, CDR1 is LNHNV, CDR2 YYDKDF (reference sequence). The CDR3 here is CATSRVRGGYQPQHF. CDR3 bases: TGTGCCACCAGCAGAGTGAGAGGGGGTTATCAGCCCCAGCATTTT.

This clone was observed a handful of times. Here the CDR3 DNA reads TGTGCCAGCAGCTCTGGGAGACTAGCCTCCTACAATGAGCAGTTCTTC. It translates to CASSSGRLASYNEQFF. The chain joins TRBV7-9 to TRBJ2-1, with TRBD2 identical over 7 bases. Germline trimming cut 4 bases from V and 0 bases from J; bases unmatched to any gene: 6. The CDR3 length is 16 residues. The germline V gene has CDR1 SEHNR and CDR2 FQNEAQ (reference sequence). The full variable domain, with the rest looked up from reference TRBV7-9 and TRBJ2-1, is DTGVSQNPRHKITKRGQNVTFRCDPISEHNRLYWYRQTLGQGPEFLTYFQNEAQLEKSRLLSDRFSAERPKGSFSTLEIQRTEQGDSAMYLCASSSGRLASYNEQFFGPGTRLTVL.

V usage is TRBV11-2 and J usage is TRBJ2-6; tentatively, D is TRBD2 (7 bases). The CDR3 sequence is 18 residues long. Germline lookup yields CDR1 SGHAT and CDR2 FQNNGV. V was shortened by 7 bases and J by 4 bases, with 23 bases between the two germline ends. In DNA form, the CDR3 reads TGTGCCAGCATACTAAGGGGGGGTCCTCTCTTAGGGGCCAACGTCCTGACTTTC. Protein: CASILRGGPLLGANVLTF.

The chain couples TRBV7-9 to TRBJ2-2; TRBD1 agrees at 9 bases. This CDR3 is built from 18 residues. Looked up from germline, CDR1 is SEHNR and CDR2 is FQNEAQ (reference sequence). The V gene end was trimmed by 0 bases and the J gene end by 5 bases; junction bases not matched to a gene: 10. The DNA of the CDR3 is TGTGCCAGCAGCTTAGCGGAGATGGGAGGACAGGGGACCGGGGAGCTGTTTTTT. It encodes CASSLAEMGGQGTGELFF.

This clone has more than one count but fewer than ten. CDR3 in DNA: TGCAGCGTGGCCCTCGGGACTAGCAGGTACGAGCAGTACTTC. It codes for CSVALGTSRYEQYF. The chain joins TRBV29-1 to TRBJ2-7; TRBD2 aligns across 9 bases. Per germline, CDR1 SQVTM and CDR2 ANQGSEA. The CDR3 consists of 14 residues. Losses at the gene ends were 6 bases for V and 4 bases for J; bases not matched to a gene: 10.

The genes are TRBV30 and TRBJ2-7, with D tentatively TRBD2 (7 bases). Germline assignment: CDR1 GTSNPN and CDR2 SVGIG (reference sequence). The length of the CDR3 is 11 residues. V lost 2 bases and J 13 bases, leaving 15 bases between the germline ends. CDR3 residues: CAWSKGGAVYF. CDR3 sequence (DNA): TGTGCCTGGAGTAAGGGGGGGGCAGTATACTTC.

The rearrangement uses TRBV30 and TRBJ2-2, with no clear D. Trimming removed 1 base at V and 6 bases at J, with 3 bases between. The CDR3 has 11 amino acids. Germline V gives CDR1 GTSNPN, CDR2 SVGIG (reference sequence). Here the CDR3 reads CAWSAAGELFF. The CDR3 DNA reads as TGTGCCTGGAGTGCCGCCGGGGAGCTGTTTTTT.

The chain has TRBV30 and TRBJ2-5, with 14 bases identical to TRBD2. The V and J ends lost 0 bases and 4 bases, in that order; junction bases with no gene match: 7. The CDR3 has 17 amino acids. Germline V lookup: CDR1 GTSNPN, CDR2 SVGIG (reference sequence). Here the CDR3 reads CAWSVSGTSGSGETQYF. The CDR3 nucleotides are TGTGCCTGGAGTGTCTCAGGGACTAGCGGGAGTGGAGAGACCCAGTACTTC.

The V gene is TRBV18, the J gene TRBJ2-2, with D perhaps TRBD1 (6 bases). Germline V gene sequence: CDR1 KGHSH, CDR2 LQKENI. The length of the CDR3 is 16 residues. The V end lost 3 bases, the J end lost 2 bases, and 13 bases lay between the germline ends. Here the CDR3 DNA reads TGTGCCAGCTCACCCGCACTGGGGGCCAACACCGGGGAGCTGTTTTTT. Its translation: CASSPALGANTGELFF. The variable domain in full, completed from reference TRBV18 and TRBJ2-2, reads NAGVMQNPRHLVRRRGQEARLRCSPMKGHSHVYWYRQLPEEGLKFMVYLQKENIIDESGMPKERFSAEFPKEGPSILRIQQVVRGDSAAYFCASSPALGANTGELFFGEGSRLTVL.

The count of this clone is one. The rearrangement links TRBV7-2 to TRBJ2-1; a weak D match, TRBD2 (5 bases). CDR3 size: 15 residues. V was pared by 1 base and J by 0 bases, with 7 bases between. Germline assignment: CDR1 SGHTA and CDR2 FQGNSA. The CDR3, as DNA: TGTGCCAGCAGCTTAGTGGCGGGCTCCTACAATGAGCAGTTCTTC. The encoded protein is CASSLVAGSYNEQFF.

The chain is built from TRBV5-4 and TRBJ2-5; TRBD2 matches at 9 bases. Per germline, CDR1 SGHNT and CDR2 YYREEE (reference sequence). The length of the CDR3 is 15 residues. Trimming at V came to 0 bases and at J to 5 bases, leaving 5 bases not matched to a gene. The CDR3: CASSLASGGWETQYF. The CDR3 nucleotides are TGTGCCAGCAGCTTGGCCAGCGGGGGGTGGGAGACCCAGTACTTC.

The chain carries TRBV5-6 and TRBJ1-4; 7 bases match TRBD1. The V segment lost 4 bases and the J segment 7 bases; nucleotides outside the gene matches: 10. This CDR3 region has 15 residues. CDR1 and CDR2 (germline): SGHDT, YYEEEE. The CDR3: CASSRRQGSTEKLFF. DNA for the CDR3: TGTGCCAGCAGCCGACGACAGGGTTCGACTGAAAAACTGTTTTTT.

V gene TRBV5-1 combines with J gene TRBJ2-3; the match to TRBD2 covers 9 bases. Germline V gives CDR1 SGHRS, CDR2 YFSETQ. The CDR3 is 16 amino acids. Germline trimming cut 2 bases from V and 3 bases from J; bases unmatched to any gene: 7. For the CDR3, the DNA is TGCGCCAGCAGCTTAAGAATTAGCGGGAGTACAGATACGCAGTATTTT. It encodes CASSLRISGSTDTQYF.

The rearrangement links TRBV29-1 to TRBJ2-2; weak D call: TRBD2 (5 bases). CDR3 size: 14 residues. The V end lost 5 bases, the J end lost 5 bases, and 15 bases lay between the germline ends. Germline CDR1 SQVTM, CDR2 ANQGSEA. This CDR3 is CSVPPSTGTGELFF. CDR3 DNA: TGCAGCGTTCCACCCAGTACGGGGACCGGGGAGCTGTTTTTT.

The CDR3 sequence: CASSLTSGSTDTQYF. DNA for the CDR3: TGTGCCAGCAGCTTGACTAGCGGGAGCACAGATACGCAGTATTTT. V is TRBV5-6 and J is TRBJ2-3; 9 positions match TRBD2. Per the germline V gene, CDR1 is SGHDT and CDR2 is YYEEEE. The CDR3 covers 15 residues. With 1 base clipped from V and 0 bases from J, the junction kept 0 bases outside the gene matches.

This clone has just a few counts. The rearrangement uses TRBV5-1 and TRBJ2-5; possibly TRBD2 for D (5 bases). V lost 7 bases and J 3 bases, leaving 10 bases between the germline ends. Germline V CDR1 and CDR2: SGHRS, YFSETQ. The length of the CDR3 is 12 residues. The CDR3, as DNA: TGCGCCAGCCAGCGGACCGAAGAGACCCAGTACTTC. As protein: CASQRTEETQYF.

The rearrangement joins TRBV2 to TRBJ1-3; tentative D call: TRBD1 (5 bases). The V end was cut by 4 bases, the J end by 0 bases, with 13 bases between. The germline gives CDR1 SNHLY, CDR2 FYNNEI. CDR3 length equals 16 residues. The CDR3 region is CASSGTQRISGNTIYF. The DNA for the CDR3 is TGTGCCAGCAGTGGGACACAGAGAATCTCTGGAAACACCATATATTTT.

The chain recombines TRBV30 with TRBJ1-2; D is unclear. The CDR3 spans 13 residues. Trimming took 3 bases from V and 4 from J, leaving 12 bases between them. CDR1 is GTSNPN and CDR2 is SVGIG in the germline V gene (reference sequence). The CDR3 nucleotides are TGTGCCTGGAGGCTACGGTTACGCTATGGCTACACCTTC. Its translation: CAWRLRLRYGYTF.

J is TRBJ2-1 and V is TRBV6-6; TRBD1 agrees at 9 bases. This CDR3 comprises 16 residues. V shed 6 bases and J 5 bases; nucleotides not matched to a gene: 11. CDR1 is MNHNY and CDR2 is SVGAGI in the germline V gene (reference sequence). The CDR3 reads CASSIGRTGVDNEQFF. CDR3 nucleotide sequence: TGTGCCAGCAGCATCGGAAGGACAGGGGTGGACAATGAGCAGTTCTTC.

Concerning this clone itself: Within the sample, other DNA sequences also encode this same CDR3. This CDR3 is CASRGGGEETQYF. For the CDR3, the DNA is TGTGCCAGCAGGGGGGGAGGGGAAGAGACCCAGTACTTC. This chain connects TRBV28 to TRBJ2-5, with 7 bases lining up with TRBD2. The CDR3 is made up of 13 amino acids. Germline V CDR1 and CDR2: MDHEN, SYDVKM. The V and J ends lost 6 bases and 3 bases, in that order; junction bases with no gene match: 4.

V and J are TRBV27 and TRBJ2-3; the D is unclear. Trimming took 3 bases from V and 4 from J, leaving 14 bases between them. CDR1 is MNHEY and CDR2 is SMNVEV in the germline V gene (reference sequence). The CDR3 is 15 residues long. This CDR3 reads CASSFDTAGADTQYF. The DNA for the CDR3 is TGTGCCAGCAGTTTCGACACGGCCGGCGCAGATACGCAGTATTTT.

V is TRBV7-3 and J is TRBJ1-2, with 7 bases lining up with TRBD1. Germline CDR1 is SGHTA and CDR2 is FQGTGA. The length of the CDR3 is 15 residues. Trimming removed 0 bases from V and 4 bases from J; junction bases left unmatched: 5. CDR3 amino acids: CASSLTSKGAYGYTF. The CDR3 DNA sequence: TGTGCCAGCAGCTTAACGAGTAAGGGGGCCTATGGCTACACCTTC.